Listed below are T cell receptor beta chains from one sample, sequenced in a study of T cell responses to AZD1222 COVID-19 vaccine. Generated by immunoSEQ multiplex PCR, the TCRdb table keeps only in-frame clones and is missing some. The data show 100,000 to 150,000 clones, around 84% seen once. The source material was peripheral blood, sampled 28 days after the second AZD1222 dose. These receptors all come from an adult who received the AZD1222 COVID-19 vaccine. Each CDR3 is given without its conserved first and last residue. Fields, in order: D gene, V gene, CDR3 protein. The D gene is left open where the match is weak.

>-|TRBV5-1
ASSGLRNTEAF
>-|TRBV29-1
SVLQGAPRYEQY
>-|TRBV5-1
ASSTEVPSGNTIY
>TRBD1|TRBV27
ASSWDRGHEKLF
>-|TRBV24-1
ATSGPNQPQH
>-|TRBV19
ASSIGFPVIYGYT
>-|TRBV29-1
SVSNPYGYT
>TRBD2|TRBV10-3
AITSGGFNEQF
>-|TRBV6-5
ASSSPRGANTGELF
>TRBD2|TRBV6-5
ASASLAGVPDTQY
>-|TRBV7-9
ATLRGAYNEQF
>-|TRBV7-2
ASSLTKAMNTEAF
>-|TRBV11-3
ASSSTVNTEAF
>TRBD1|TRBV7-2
ASSLDGTGQGGDGYT
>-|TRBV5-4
ASSFGETEAF
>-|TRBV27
ASSIRDQPNEQF
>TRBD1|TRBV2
ASSDGIGQGYEQY
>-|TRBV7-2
ASSLAGPDTQY
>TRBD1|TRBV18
ASSVAGTANTEAF
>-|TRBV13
ASRAGARSGANVLT
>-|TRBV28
ASSLGTENTIY
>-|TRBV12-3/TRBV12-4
ASATSADTQY
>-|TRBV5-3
ARTSTGCPWDQPQH
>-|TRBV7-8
ASSSRTDHTDTQY
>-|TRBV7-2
ASSPLAQISYGEAF
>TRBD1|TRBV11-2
ASSLTGGSYNSPLH
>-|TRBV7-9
ASSQEGTQVAEGYT
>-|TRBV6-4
ATSSGGETDTQY
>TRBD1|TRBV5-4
ASSSTHRGIQETQY
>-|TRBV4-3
ASSQGAGTADNTEAF
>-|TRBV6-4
ASSPGNTNYGYT
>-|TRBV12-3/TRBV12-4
ASRDGSFTEAF
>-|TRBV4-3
ASSQVGYHYEQY
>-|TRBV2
ASNLRDSLINEQF
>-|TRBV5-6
ASSPPRTPGATQKGYT
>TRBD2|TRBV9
ASSQRGTGTDTQY
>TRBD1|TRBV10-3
AITGTGDTQY
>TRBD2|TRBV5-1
ASSWTLAGAPYEQY
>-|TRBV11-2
ASNRPGLRDGANVLT
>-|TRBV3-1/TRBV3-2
ASSQKWDSTLNTEAF
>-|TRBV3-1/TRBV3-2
ASSYQGSVNTEAF
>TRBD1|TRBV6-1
ASRHSGTGGDEQY
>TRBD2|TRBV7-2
ASSPRGLASETQY
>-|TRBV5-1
ASSLAVGDRGTYEQY
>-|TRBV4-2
ASSQVGVGYGYT